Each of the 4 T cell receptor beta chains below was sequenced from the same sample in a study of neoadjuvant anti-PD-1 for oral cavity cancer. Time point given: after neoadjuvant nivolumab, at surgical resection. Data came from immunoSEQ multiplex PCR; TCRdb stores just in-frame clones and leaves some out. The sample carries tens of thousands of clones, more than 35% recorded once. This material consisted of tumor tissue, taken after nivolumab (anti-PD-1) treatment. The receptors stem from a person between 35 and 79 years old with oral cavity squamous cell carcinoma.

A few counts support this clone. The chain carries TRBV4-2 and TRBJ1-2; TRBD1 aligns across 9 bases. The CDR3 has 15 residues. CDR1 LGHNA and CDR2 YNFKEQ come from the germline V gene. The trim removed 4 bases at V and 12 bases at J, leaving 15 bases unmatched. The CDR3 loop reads CASSRGDRDGVDNTF. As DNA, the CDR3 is TGTGCCAGCAGCCGGGGGGACAGGGACGGAGTGGACAACACCTTC.

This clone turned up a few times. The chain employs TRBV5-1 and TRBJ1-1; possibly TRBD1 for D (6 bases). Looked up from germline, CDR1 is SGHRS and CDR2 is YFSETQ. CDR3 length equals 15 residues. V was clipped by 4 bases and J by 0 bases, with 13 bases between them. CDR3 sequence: CASSALQGMNTEAFF. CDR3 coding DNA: TGCGCCAGCAGCGCCCTACAGGGAATGAACACTGAAGCTTTCTTT. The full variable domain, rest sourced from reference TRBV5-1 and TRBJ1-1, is KAGVTQTPRYLIKTRGQQVTLSCSPISGHRSVSWYQQTPGQGLQFLFEYFSETQRNKGNFPGRFSGRQFSNSRSEMNVSTLELGDSALYLCASSALQGMNTEAFFGQGTRLTVV.

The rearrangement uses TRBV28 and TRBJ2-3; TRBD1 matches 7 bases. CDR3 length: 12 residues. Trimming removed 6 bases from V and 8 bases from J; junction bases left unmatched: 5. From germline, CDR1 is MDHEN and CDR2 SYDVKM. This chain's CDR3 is CASRRGGGTQYF. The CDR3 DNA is TGTGCCAGCAGGAGAGGGGGCGGTACGCAGTATTTT.

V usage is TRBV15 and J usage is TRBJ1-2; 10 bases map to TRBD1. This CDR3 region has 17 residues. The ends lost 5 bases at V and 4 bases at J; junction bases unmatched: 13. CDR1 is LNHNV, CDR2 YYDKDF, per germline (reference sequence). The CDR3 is CATSVLPGDRGFYGYTF. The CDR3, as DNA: TGTGCCACCAGCGTTCTACCCGGGGACAGGGGCTTCTATGGCTACACCTTC.